This entry lists 13 T cell receptor beta chains sequenced from one sample in a study of identical twins (dated by TCRdb to about 2016). The library was prepared using 5' RACE. The reads were generated on an Illumina HiSeq 2000. In TCRdb, the public reads were trimmed at Q25 with fastp and aligned with MiXCR, with productive beta chains retained. Rows with a matching CDR3 protein are joined into one entry that keeps the most common DNA and genes. The sample profile shows roughly 280,000 distinct CDR3 sequences; roughly 10% of them were found once. The top ten clonotypes cover around 7.1% of the sample. A further study also used this sample, focusing on yellow fever vaccine responses in identical twins.

Sequencing input: CD8+ T cells sorted from blood. The source of these receptors is a woman between 18 and 29 years old in good health.

This clonotype was seen at least ten times. V is TRBV7-9 and J is TRBJ2-1, with 9 bases fitting TRBD2. Per the germline V gene, CDR1 is SEHNR and CDR2 is FQNEAQ (reference sequence). The junction had 9 bases not matched to a gene; V was cut back by 2 bases and J by 7 bases. This CDR3 has 16 residues. In DNA form, the CDR3 reads TGTGCCAGCAGCTTATTGCGCGGGGGGGCCGAAAATGAGCAGTTCTTC. Its protein is CASSLLRGGAENEQFF.

This clonotype came up many times. The chain joins TRBV4-2 to TRBJ1-5; D not resolved. V was pared by 0 bases and J by 5 bases, with 14 bases between. The length of the CDR3 is 16 residues. Germline V gives CDR1 LGHNA, CDR2 YNFKEQ. CDR3 DNA sequence: TGTGCCAGCAGCCAAGACAATGCCGAGGGCTATCAGCCCCAGCATTTT. The encoded protein is CASSQDNAEGYQPQHF.

The gene calls are TRBV30 and TRBJ1-1; D is unclear. CDR1 is GTSNPN, CDR2 SVGIG, per germline (reference sequence). V gave up 3 bases and J gave up 1 base, with 6 bases separating them. The CDR3 contains 12 residues. CDR3 bases: TGTGCCTGGAGCGTGGGGAACACTGAAGCTTTCTTT. Translation: CAWSVGNTEAFF.

This clonotype was seen more than once but under ten times. The genes are TRBV4-1 and TRBJ2-1, with D perhaps matching TRBD2 (6 bases). The CDR3 extends over 16 amino acids. V lost 0 bases to trimming and J lost 4 bases, with 13 bases between them. Germline V gene lookup returns CDR1 MGHRA and CDR2 YSYEKL. CDR3 sequence: CASSQDMEGPYNEQFF. For the CDR3, the DNA is TGCGCCAGCAGCCAAGACATGGAGGGACCTTACAATGAGCAGTTCTTC.

This clonotype has just a few counts. The chain uses TRBV24-1 and TRBJ1-5; D not resolved. Trimming stripped 2 bases from V and 7 bases from J, with 11 bases between. The CDR3 totals 14 residues. Germline V gene data show CDR1 as KGHDR and CDR2 as SFDVKD. As DNA, the CDR3 is TGTGCCACCAGTGATTCCCCCGGCGGACAGCCCCAGCATTTT. It codes for CATSDSPGGQPQHF.

This clonotype was counted ten times or more. V gene TRBV7-2 combines with J gene TRBJ2-7; D call uncertain. In germline, CDR1 is SGHTA, CDR2 FQGNSA. The CDR3 is 16 amino acids. The ends were cut back, 5 bases at V and 0 bases at J, with 17 bases in the middle. The CDR3 spells CASSTFRLDDSYEQYF. As DNA, the CDR3 is TGTGCCAGCAGCACATTCAGGCTAGACGACTCCTACGAGCAGTACTTC.

This clonotype has more than one count but fewer than ten. This chain links TRBV7-9 with TRBJ1-2, with D perhaps TRBD1 (5 bases). V was shortened by 5 bases and J by 4 bases, with 14 bases between the two germline ends. The V gene's germline CDR1 is SEHNR and CDR2 FQNEAQ (reference sequence). The length of the CDR3 is 14 residues. The chain's CDR3 is CASSPGGLGYGYTF. The DNA of the CDR3 is TGTGCCAGCAGCCCCGGGGGTTTGGGCTATGGCTACACCTTC.

This clonotype was detected a few times. The chain employs TRBV29-1 and TRBJ2-2; 8 bases map to TRBD2. This CDR3 has 13 residues. J gave up 1 base and V 7 bases, and 2 bases lay outside the gene matches. The germline V gene encodes CDR1 SQVTM and CDR2 ANQGSEA. This chain's CDR3 is CSARGGNTGELFF. The CDR3 coding sequence is TGCAGCGCCCGGGGGGGGAACACCGGGGAGCTGTTTTTT.

The CDR3 DNA reads TGCAGTGCTAGAATTTGGAACCGACCCGGTGGTTACGAGCAGTACTTC. Translated: CSARIWNRPGGYEQYF. V is TRBV20-1 and J is TRBJ2-7; D unclear. The CDR3 is 16 residues long. Deletions cut 2 bases from V and 4 bases from J, with 21 bases between. Germline CDR1 reads DFQATT; CDR2 reads SNEGSKA (reference sequence).

The chain combines TRBV3-1 with TRBJ2-2; D unresolved. Germline CDR1 reads LGHDT; CDR2 reads YNNKEL (reference sequence). V was trimmed by 3 bases and J by 1 base, leaving 9 bases between them. The CDR3 runs to 15 residues. CDR3 region: CASSHGWVNTGELFF. The DNA of the CDR3 is TGTGCCAGCAGCCACGGCTGGGTGAACACCGGGGAGCTGTTTTTT.

In this sample, this clonotype turned up many times. The genes are TRBV12-3 or TRBV12-4 and TRBJ2-5; D possibly corresponds to TRBD1 (6 bases). The CDR3 spans 12 residues. V dropped 5 bases and J dropped 4 bases, with 8 bases sitting between them. The CDR3 DNA is TGTGCCAGCAGTGCGACAGGAGAGACCCAGTACTTC. The encoded protein is CASSATGETQYF.

Written as DNA, the CDR3 is TGTGCCAGTAGTATTGTGGGACAGAACACTGAAGCTTTCTTT. As protein: CASSIVGQNTEAFF. This chain joins TRBV19 and TRBJ1-1; a weak D match, TRBD1 (6 bases). V lost 3 bases, J lost 1 base, and 9 bases lay in between. Germline V CDR1 and CDR2: LNHDA, SQIVND (reference sequence). The CDR3 extends over 14 amino acids.

This clonotype was seen a few times. The chain links TRBV6-2 or TRBV6-3 to TRBJ2-5; a possible D gene is TRBD1 (6 bases). The CDR3 has 14 amino acids. Germline loops: CDR1 MNHEY, CDR2 SVGEGT. The V end was cut by 5 bases, the J end by 1 base, with 11 bases between. Here the CDR3 reads CASSQQGPQETQYF. The CDR3 DNA follows: TGTGCCAGCAGTCAGCAGGGGCCCCAAGAGACCCAGTACTTC.